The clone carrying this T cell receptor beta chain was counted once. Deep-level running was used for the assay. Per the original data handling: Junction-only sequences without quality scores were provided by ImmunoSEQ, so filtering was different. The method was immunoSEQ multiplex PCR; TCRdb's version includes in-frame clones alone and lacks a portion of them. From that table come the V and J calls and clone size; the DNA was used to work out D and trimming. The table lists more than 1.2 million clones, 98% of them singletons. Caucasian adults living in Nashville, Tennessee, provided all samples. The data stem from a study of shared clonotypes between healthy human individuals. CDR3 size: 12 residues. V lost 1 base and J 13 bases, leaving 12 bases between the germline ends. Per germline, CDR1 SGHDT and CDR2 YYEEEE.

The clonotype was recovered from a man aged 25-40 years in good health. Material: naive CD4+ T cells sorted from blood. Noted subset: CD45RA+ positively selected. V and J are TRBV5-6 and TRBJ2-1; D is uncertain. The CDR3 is CASSLTGVDQFF. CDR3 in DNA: TGTGCCAGCAGCTTGACTGGGGTAGATCAGTTCTTC.